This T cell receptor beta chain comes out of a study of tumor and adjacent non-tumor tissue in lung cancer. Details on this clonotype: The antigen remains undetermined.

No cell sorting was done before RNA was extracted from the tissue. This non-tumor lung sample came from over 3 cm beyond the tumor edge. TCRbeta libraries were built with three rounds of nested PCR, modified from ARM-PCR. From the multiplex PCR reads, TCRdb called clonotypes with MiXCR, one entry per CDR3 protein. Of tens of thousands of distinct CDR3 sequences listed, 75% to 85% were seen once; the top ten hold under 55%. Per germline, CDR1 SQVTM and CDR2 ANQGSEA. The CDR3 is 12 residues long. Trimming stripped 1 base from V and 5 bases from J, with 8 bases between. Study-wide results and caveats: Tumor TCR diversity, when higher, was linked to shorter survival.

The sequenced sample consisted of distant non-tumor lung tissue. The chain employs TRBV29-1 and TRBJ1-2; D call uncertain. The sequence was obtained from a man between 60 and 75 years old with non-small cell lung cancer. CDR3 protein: CSVEGAVYGYTF. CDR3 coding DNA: TGCAGCGTTGAAGGTGCAGTTTATGGCTACACCTTC.